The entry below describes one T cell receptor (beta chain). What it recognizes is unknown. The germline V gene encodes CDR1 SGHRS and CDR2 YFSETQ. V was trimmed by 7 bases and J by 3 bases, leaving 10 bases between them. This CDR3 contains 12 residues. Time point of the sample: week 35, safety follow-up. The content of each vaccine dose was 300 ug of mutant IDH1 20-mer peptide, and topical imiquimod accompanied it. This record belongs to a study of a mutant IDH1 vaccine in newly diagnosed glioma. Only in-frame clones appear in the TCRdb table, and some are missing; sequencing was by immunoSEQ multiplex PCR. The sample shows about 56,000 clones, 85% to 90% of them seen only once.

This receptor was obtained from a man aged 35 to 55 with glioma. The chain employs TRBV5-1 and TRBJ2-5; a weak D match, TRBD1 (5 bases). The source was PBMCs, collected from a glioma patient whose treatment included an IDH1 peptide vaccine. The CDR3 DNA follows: TGCGCCAGCGCCAGGGAAGAAGAGACCCAGTACTTC. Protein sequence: CASAREEETQYF.